The T cell receptor (beta chain) under discussion was sequenced for a study of cytomegalovirus exposure and HLA in healthy donors. Study findings and constraints: Most sequenced TCRs were rare (though some public TCRs occurred in many donors). Serostatus for CMV was the only available immune exposure information.

With regard to this clone: The antigen is undetermined.

PCR amplification relied on 60 Vbeta primers (plus 13 Jbeta primers). The method was immunoSEQ multiplex PCR; TCRdb's version includes in-frame clones alone and lacks a portion of them. The sample includes around 130,000 clones, around three quarters of them seen just once. The CDR3 is 13 residues long. Germline V gene data show CDR1 as LGHNA and CDR2 as YNFKEQ. The V end was cut by 4 bases, the J end by 3 bases, with 7 bases between. The sample comprised PBMCs. V is TRBV4-2 and J is TRBJ2-1, with D hard to call. This receptor was obtained from a man aged 25-40 years in good health and CMV-seronegative. CDR3 sequence (DNA): TGTGCCAGCAGCCTCCAGCGCTACAATGAGCAGTTCTTC. Translation: CASSLQRYNEQFF.